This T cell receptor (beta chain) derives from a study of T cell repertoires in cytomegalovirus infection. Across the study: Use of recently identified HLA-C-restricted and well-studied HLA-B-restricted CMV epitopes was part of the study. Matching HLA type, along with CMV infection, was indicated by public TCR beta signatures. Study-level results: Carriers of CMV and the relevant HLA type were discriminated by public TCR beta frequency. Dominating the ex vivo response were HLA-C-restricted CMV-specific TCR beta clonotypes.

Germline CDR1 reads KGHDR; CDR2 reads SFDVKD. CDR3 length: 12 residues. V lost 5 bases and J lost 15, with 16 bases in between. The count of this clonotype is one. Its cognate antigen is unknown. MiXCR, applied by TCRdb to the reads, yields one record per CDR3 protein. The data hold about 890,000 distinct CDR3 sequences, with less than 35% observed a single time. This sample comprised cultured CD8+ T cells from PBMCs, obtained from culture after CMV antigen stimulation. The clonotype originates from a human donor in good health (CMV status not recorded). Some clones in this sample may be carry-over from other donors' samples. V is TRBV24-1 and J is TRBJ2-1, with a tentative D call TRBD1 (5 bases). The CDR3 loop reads CATSAAGPVWFF. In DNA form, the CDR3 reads TGTGCCACCAGTGCGGCAGGGCCGGTTTGGTTCTTC.